This passage covers 24 T cell receptor beta chains from one sample sequenced in a study of CD4 T cells in relation to SARS-CoV-2 and coronaviruses. These TCRs are of unknown antigen specificity. TCRdb keeps only in-frame clones here, not all; method: immunoSEQ multiplex PCR. Of 36,000 or so clones in the sample, around 80% are singletons; the top ten hold about 2.8%. The sample comprised memory CD4+ T cells from PBMCs, cultured in vitro. The receptors stem from an adult with COVID-19.

The chain joins TRBV11-2 to TRBJ1-5; tentative D call: TRBD1 (6 bases). CDR3 length equals 15 residues. CDR1 SGHAT and CDR2 FQNNGV come from the germline V gene. V lost 1 base to trimming and J lost 3 bases, with 10 bases between them. CDR3: CASSLVTGSNQPQHF. The CDR3 nucleotides read TGTGCCAGCAGCTTAGTGACAGGTTCCAATCAGCCCCAGCATTTT.

This clone was counted between two and nine times. The chain recombines TRBV5-1 with TRBJ2-7, with 10 bases identical to TRBD2. This CDR3 region has 14 residues. The germline V gene has CDR1 SGHRS and CDR2 YFSETQ. After removal of 5 bases from V and 2 bases from J, the junction contained 4 bases not matched to a gene. CDR3 residues: CASSSLAGPYEQYF. Written as DNA, the CDR3 is TGCGCCAGCAGTTCACTAGCGGGACCCTACGAGCAGTACTTC.

The chain couples TRBV7-3 to TRBJ2-1; D is unclear. Trimming pared 11 bases from V and 2 bases from J, leaving 4 bases between. This CDR3 region has 10 residues. Germline V gene sequence: CDR1 SGHTA, CDR2 FQGTGA. CDR3 in amino acids: CAPPYNEQFF. The CDR3 coding sequence is TGTGCCCCCCCCTACAATGAGCAGTTCTTC.

In this sample, this clone turned up a few times. This chain links TRBV6-4 with TRBJ2-3; D gene ambiguous. The germline V gene encodes CDR1 MRHNA and CDR2 SNTAGT. The CDR3 consists of 14 residues. V shed 2 bases and J shed 0 bases, with 6 bases lying between them. The CDR3 protein is CASSDGGSTDTQYF. DNA for the CDR3: TGTGCCAGCAGTGACGGCGGCAGCACAGATACGCAGTATTTT.

V and J are TRBV9 and TRBJ2-7; 8 nucleotides match TRBD1. The CDR3 consists of 16 residues. The V segment lost 2 bases and the J segment 0 bases; nucleotides outside the gene matches: 7. Germline V gene lookup returns CDR1 SGDLS and CDR2 YYNGEE. CDR3: CASSVGPGGSSYEQYF. In DNA form, the CDR3 reads TGTGCCAGCAGCGTCGGGCCAGGGGGCTCCTCCTACGAGCAGTACTTC. The full variable domain, rest sourced from reference TRBV9 and TRBJ2-7, is DSGVTQTPKHLITATGQRVTLRCSPRSGDLSVYWYQQSLDQGLQFLIQYYNGEERAKGNILERFSAQQFPDLHSELNLSSLELGDSALYFCASSVGPGGSSYEQYFGPGTRLTVT.

V is TRBV5-1 and J is TRBJ1-3; no definite D call. The V gene lost 2 bases and the J gene lost 3 bases, with 9 bases spanning the gap. Germline assignment: CDR1 SGHRS and CDR2 YFSETQ. The CDR3 is 14 amino acids. The CDR3 sequence is CASSFGENGNTIYF. The CDR3 DNA is TGCGCCAGCAGCTTCGGGGAGAATGGAAACACCATATATTTT.

The CDR3 DNA reads as TGTGCCAGCAGCGACACCCGGACAGGGAGGACTCAAGAGACCCAGTACTTC. Translated, it gives CASSDTRTGRTQETQYF. The genes are TRBV25-1 and TRBJ2-5; 8 nucleotides align to TRBD1. Germline trimming cut 6 bases from V and 2 bases from J; bases unmatched to any gene: 14. The CDR3 length is 17 residues. CDR1 and CDR2 (germline): MGHDK, SYGVNS.

Note on this clone: Its ends do not fully match the called genes, so a read error is possible. The V call is TRBV5-1, the J call TRBJ2-5, with 9 bases identical to TRBD1. The germline V gene has CDR1 SGHRS and CDR2 YFSETQ. This CDR3 contains 14 residues. This chain's CDR3 is CASSITYTGGTPNF. DNA of the CDR3: TGCGCCAGCAGCATAACGTATACAGGGGGCACCCCGAACTTC.

In its sample, this clone was seen a few times. The chain couples TRBV24-1 to TRBJ1-5; TRBD1 agrees at 8 bases. J gave up 2 bases and V 10 bases, and 6 bases lay outside the gene matches. CDR1 and CDR2 from the germline V gene are KGHDR and SFDVKD. The CDR3 runs 14 residues. CDR3 loop: CATSPTGGNQPQHF. The CDR3 DNA reads as TGTGCCACTAGTCCGACAGGGGGCAATCAGCCCCAGCATTTT.

J is TRBJ2-4 and V is TRBV30; a possible D gene is TRBD2 (6 bases). Per the germline V gene, CDR1 is GTSNPN and CDR2 is SVGIG (reference sequence). Trimming left V 4 bases short and J 0 bases short, with 13 bases between. The CDR3 extends over 15 amino acids. CDR3 amino acids: CAWNPGLLAKNIQYF. In DNA form, the CDR3 reads TGTGCCTGGAATCCGGGACTTCTAGCCAAAAACATTCAGTACTTC.

The V call is TRBV28, the J call TRBJ1-5, with 12 bases lining up with TRBD1. The length of the CDR3 is 15 residues. Unmatched junction bases numbered 6, after V lost 6 bases and J lost 6 bases. Looked up from germline, CDR1 is MDHEN and CDR2 is SYDVKM. CDR3 amino acids: CASRWGQGAIQPQHF. CDR3 bases: TGTGCCAGCAGATGGGGACAGGGGGCGATTCAGCCCCAGCATTTT.

The chain links TRBV19 to TRBJ1-5, with D perhaps matching TRBD1 (5 bases). The CDR3 consists of 14 residues. V lost 5 bases and J 1 base, leaving 9 bases between the germline ends. Looked up from germline, CDR1 is LNHDA and CDR2 is SQIVND (reference sequence). The CDR3 DNA follows: TGTGCCAGTAGTTCCGCAGGGAGCAATCAGCCCCAGCATTTT. Translated, it gives CASSSAGSNQPQHF.

The chain joins TRBV10-3 to TRBJ1-5; TRBD1 matches 9 bases. CDR3 length: 15 residues. The V gene's germline CDR1 is ENHRY and CDR2 SYGVKD. Germline trimming cut 10 bases from V and 4 bases from J; bases unmatched to any gene: 11. As DNA, the CDR3 is TGTGCCACCCAAGACGGGACAGGGTTAAATCAGCCCCAGCATTTT. As protein: CATQDGTGLNQPQHF.

The chain carries TRBV6-5 and TRBJ2-7; D is perhaps TRBD1 (5 bases). The germline V gene has CDR1 MNHEY and CDR2 SVGAGI. CDR3 length: 12 amino acids. Trimming removed 8 bases from V and 3 bases from J, with 11 bases in between. The CDR3 DNA reads TGTGCCAGCGTACCCCAGGGCTACGAGCAGTACTTC. Protein sequence: CASVPQGYEQYF.

In this sample, this clone turned up once. V usage is TRBV7-8 and J usage is TRBJ1-3; D is perhaps TRBD1 (5 bases). The CDR3 has 14 residues. V was pared by 7 bases and J by 2 bases, with 12 bases between. Germline V lookup: CDR1 SGHVS, CDR2 FQNEAQ. The CDR3 loop reads CASNRDGTGNTIYF. CDR3 DNA: TGTGCCAGCAACCGGGACGGTACTGGAAACACCATATATTTT.

In its sample, this clone was seen a few times. The chain combines TRBV21-1 with TRBJ2-7; the tabulated D call, TRBD2, remains unverified against the DNA. TRBV21-1 is annotated as a pseudogene. This CDR3 has 17 residues. CDR3 sequence: CASSKAPLLAGVVEQYF. In DNA, the CDR3 is TGTGCCAGCAGCAAAGCTCCTCTACTAGCGGGAGTTGTAGAGCAGTACTTC.

The chain combines TRBV4-2 with TRBJ2-7; TRBD1 matches 7 bases. CDR1 LGHNA and CDR2 YNFKEQ come from the germline V gene. V trimming: 0 bases; J trimming: 4 bases; junction bases outside the gene matches: 3. The CDR3 length is 14 residues. CDR3 DNA: TGTGCCAGCAGCCAAGAAAACAGGGGATACGAGCAGTACTTC. This gives the protein CASSQENRGYEQYF.

The V and J genes are TRBV10-1 and TRBJ2-3; tentatively, D is TRBD2 (7 bases). Trimming removed 6 bases at V and 0 bases at J, with 13 bases between. Germline lookup yields CDR1 WNHNN and CDR2 SYGVQD (reference sequence). This CDR3 has 15 amino acids. The CDR3 bases are TGCGCCAGCAGCGGGGGGCTAGATAGCACAGATACGCAGTATTTT. Protein: CASSGGLDSTDTQYF.

Concerning this clone: The DNA is left out, because the CDR3 cannot be placed on it with certainty; the CDR3 is given as TCRdb lists it. The rearrangement joins TRBV2 to TRBJ1-2. The CDR3 has 13 amino acids, counting both end residues. Germline values: CDR1 SNHLY, CDR2 FYNNEI. CDR3 in amino acids: CASSDFGAGGYTF.

This chain connects TRBV11-2 to TRBJ2-7; no clear D gene. Deletions cut 3 bases from V and 1 base from J, with 7 bases between. CDR1 is SGHAT, CDR2 FQNNGV, per germline. There are 13 residues in the CDR3. The CDR3 here is CASSFLVSYEQYF. CDR3 nucleotide sequence: TGTGCCAGCAGCTTTCTAGTATCCTACGAGCAGTACTTC.

This sequence joins TRBV7-3 and TRBJ2-1; D might be TRBD1 or TRBD2, each matching 6 bases. This CDR3 region has 17 residues. The V and J ends lost 6 bases and 5 bases respectively, with 23 bases between them. Germline V gene sequence: CDR1 SGHTA, CDR2 FQGTGA. CDR3 nucleotides: TGTGCCAGCAGTCCCACCGCGGGACAAGAGAAGAACAATGAGCAGTTCTTC. The encoded protein is CASSPTAGQEKNNEQFF.

This chain links TRBV5-8 with TRBJ1-4, with D possibly being TRBD1 (5 bases). The CDR3 runs 16 residues. The V end was cut by 3 bases, the J end by 0 bases, with 12 bases between. CDR1 is SGHTS and CDR2 is YDEGEE in the germline V gene. The CDR3 DNA follows: TGTGCCAGCAGCTACAGGACCGTGGCAACTAATGAAAAACTGTTTTTT. Protein sequence: CASSYRTVATNEKLFF.

V and J are TRBV28 and TRBJ2-7; D remains ambiguous. Germline CDR1 reads MDHEN; CDR2 reads SYDVKM. The CDR3 length is 13 residues. Trimming pared 7 bases from V and 6 bases from J, leaving 16 bases between. For the CDR3, the DNA is TGTGCCAGCAAGTTATCCTCTGCTCGCGAGCAGTACTTC. Translating it yields CASKLSSAREQYF.

This sequence joins TRBV5-4 and TRBJ2-3, with D possibly being TRBD2 (6 bases). Looked up from germline, CDR1 is SGHNT and CDR2 is YYREEE (reference sequence). This CDR3 spans 16 amino acids. V was shortened by 0 bases and J by 2 bases, with 13 bases between the two germline ends. CDR3 in amino acids: CASSLAGRDPTDTQYF. CDR3 nucleotide sequence: TGTGCCAGCAGCTTGGCGGGGCGGGACCCCACAGATACGCAGTATTTT.